This T cell receptor beta chain was observed in a study of cytomegalovirus exposure and HLA in healthy donors. Points from the study as a whole: A further, later analysis showed that HLA-associated TCR beta chains (compared with equally common others) were more clonally expanded.

The PCR contained 60 Vbeta and 13 Jbeta primers. Clones were read by immunoSEQ multiplex PCR, and TCRdb kept only the in-frame ones, dropping some. The repertoire holds some 150,000 clones, over 70% seen once, with 6.5% to 7% in the top ten. This CDR3 spans 13 amino acids. J lost 7 bases, V lost 8 bases, and 6 bases had no gene match. In germline, CDR1 is LNHDA, CDR2 SQIVND (reference sequence). For this clone: Its antigen is not known.

Specimen: PBMCs. The TCR comes from a man aged 35 to 55 in good health and CMV-seropositive. The chain uses TRBV19 and TRBJ2-7, with 12 nucleotides matching TRBD2. The CDR3 bases are TGTGCCAGTTCTAGCGGGGGGGCGACTGAGCAGTACTTC. Translated, it gives CASSSGGATEQYF.